The rows below give T cell receptor beta chains drawn from one sample of a study of CD8 T cells in ankylosing spondylitis. One entry per CDR3 protein results from TCRdb running MiXCR on the 5' RACE reads. The table lists about 250,000 distinct CDR3 sequences, more than 25% of them singletons. The specimen sequenced was blood, either unsorted or a sorted T cell fraction (not recorded which). The receptors here all came from a male donor with ankylosing spondylitis or in good health (not recorded which). Each CDR3 is given with its conserved first and last residue. A D gene is named only where the DNA matches it firmly. A clone size is listed for some rows: how often the clone was seen (once, few, many), or a class if it is expanded.

v_gene,abundance,d_gene,j_gene,CDR3nt,CDR3aa
TRBV20-1,many,.,TRBJ2-3,TGCAGTGCTAGGAGAGACAGCATGAAGTATTTT,CSARRDSMKYF
TRBV27,few,.,TRBJ1-2,TGTGCCAGCAGTTTGGACAGTGAGAACTATGGCTACACCTTC,CASSLDSENYGYTF
TRBV7-6,.,TRBD1,TRBJ1-4,TGTGCCAGCAGCCAGGGACAGGGACATGAAAAACTGTTTTTT,CASSQGQGHEKLFF
TRBV12-3/TRBV12-4,.,TRBD1,TRBJ2-5,TGTGCCAGCTCCACGACAGGGCTACCCCCAGAGACCCAGTACTTC,CASSTTGLPPETQYF
TRBV20-1,.,.,TRBJ2-3,TGCAGTGCATCGGACGGCCTCTCAGATACGCAGTATTTT,CSASDGLSDTQYF
TRBV12-3/TRBV12-4,few,TRBD2,TRBJ2-5,TGTGCCAGCAGTTTGGGGGGGTTTGAGGAGACCCAGTACTTC,CASSLGGFEETQYF
TRBV30,.,TRBD1,TRBJ2-5,TGTGCCTGGAGTGCGGGACAGTTGCAAGAGACCCAGTACTTC,CAWSAGQLQETQYF
TRBV29-1,many,.,TRBJ2-7,TGCAGCGTTGAAGAGCCGAACTCCTACGAGCAGTACTTC,CSVEEPNSYEQYF
TRBV7-8,.,.,TRBJ2-2,TGTGCCAGCAGCCCTTTCGGGGGAGCGACGAACACCGGGGAGCTGTTTTTT,CASSPFGGATNTGELFF
TRBV20-1,.,.,TRBJ2-1,TGCAGTGCTCGGCCGGGCGGGGGCGCCGCCTACAATGAGCAGTTCTTC,CSARPGGGAAYNEQFF
TRBV9,.,TRBD2,TRBJ2-7,TGTGCCAGCAGCGTAGCGGGGGGAACCTACGAGCAGTACTTC,CASSVAGGTYEQYF
TRBV7-7,.,.,TRBJ2-2,TGTGCCAGCGCGAGGGGACTGAACACCGGGGAGCTGTTTTTT,CASARGLNTGELFF
TRBV9,.,.,TRBJ1-4,TGTGCCAGCAGCGCAACCCTAAGGAATGAAAAACTGTTTTTT,CASSATLRNEKLFF
TRBV24-1,.,.,TRBJ1-3,TGTGCCACCAGTGACCCCGCCGGCGCGAATGGAAACACCATATATTTT,CATSDPAGANGNTIYF
TRBV27,.,.,TRBJ2-1,TGTGCCAGCAGACCCCACGCTACTAGTCTTGAGCAGTTCTTC,CASRPHATSLEQFF
TRBV15,.,TRBD1,TRBJ2-5,TGTGCCACCAGCAGAGTCAGGGGGCTAGAGACCCAGTACTTC,CATSRVRGLETQYF
TRBV12-3/TRBV12-4,few,.,TRBJ1-1,TGTGCCAGCAGTTGGATCGTGGAGGAAGCTTTCTTT,CASSWIVEEAFF
TRBV5-5,few,.,TRBJ2-5,TGTGCCAGCAGCTTGGTGGGGGGGCTGGAGGAGACCCAGTACTTC,CASSLVGGLEETQYF
TRBV10-2,few,.,TRBJ2-2,TGCGCCAGCAGCTTCCTGGGGGGGGAGCTGTTTTTT,CASSFLGGELFF
TRBV7-2,.,.,TRBJ2-5,TGTGCCAGCACCCCCTACGGGGTAGAGACCCAGTACTTC,CASTPYGVETQYF
TRBV20-1,.,.,TRBJ2-7,TGCAGTGCTAGAGCTACGGATACTGAAGACGGTGGGATTTACGAGCAGTACTTC,CSARATDTEDGGIYEQYF
TRBV4-1,.,.,TRBJ1-4,TGCGCCAGCAGCCAAGCGGGGGTTCGGAAACTGTTTTTT,CASSQAGVRKLFF
TRBV25-1,.,.,TRBJ2-1,TGTGCACCCGGCGATGAGCAGTTCTTC,CAPGDEQFF
TRBV6-1,.,TRBD1,TRBJ2-7,TGTGCCAGCAGAACAACAGGGGGCTACGAGCAGTACTTC,CASRTTGGYEQYF
TRBV20-1,.,.,TRBJ1-5,TGCAGTGCCACCGGGGGGGGCAATCGGCCCCAGCATTTT,CSATGGGNRPQHF
TRBV4-1,once,TRBD2,TRBJ2-3,TGCGCCAGCAGCCGACTAGCGGATAGCACAGATACGCAGTATTTT,CASSRLADSTDTQYF
TRBV10-3,.,TRBD1,TRBJ2-7,TGTGCCATCAGTATGGGACAGAACTCCTACGAGCAGTACTTC,CAISMGQNSYEQYF
TRBV5-6,.,.,TRBJ1-1,TGTGCCAGCAGCCCGTCCTGGGACACTGAAGCTTTCTTT,CASSPSWDTEAFF
TRBV9,.,TRBD2,TRBJ2-3,TGTGCCAGCAGCCTTTTTTTGGGGACTAGCGGGGGGCCCACAGATACGCAGTATTTT,CASSLFLGTSGGPTDTQYF